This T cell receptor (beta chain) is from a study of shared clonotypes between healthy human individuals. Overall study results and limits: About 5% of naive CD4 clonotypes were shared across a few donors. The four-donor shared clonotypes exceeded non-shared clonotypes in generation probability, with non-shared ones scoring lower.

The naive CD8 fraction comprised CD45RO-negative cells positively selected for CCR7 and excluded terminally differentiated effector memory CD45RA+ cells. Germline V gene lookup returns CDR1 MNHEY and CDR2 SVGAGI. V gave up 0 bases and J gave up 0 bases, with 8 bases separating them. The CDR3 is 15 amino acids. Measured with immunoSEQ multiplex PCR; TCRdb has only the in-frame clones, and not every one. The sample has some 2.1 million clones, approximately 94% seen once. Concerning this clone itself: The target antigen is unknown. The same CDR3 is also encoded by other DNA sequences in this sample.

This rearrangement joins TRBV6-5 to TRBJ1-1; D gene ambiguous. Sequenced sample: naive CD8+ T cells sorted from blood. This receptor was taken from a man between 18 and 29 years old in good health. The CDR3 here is CASSYSRGLNTEAFF. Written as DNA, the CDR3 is TGTGCCAGCAGTTACTCGCGGGGTTTGAACACTGAAGCTTTCTTT.